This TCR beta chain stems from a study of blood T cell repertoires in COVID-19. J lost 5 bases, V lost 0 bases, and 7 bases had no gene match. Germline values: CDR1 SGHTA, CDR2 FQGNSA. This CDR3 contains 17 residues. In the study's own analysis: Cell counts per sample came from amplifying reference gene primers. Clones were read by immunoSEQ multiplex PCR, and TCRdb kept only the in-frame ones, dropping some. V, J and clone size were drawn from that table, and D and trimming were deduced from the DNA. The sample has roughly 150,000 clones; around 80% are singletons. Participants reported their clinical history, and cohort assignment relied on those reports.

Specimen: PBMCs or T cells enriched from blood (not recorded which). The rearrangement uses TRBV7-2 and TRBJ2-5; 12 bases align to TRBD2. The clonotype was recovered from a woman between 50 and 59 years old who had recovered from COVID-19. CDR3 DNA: TGTGCCAGCAGCTTAGCCCCTAGCGGGGGGGGTTTGGAGACCCAGTACTTC. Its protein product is CASSLAPSGGGLETQYF.